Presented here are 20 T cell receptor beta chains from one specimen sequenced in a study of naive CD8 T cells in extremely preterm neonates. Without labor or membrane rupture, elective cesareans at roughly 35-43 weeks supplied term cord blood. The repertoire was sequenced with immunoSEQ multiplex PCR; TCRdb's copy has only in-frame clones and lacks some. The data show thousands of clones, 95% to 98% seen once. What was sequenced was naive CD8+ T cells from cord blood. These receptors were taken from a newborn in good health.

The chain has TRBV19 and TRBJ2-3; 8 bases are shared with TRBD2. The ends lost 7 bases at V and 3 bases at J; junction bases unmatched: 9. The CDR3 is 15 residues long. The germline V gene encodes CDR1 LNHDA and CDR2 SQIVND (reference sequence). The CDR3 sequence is CASTMTSALTDTQYF. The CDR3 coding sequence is TGTGCCAGTACCATGACTAGCGCCCTTACAGATACGCAGTATTTT.

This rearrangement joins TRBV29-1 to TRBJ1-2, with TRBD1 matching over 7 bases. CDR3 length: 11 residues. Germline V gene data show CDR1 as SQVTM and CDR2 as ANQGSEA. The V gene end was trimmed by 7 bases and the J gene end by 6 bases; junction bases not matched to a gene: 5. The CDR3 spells CSAPTGNGYTF. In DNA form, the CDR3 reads TGCAGCGCACCGACAGGGAATGGCTACACCTTC.

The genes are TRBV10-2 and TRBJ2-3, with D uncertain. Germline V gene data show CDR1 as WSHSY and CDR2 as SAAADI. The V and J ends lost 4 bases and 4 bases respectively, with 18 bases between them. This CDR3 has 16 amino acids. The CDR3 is CASSASPATAADTQYF. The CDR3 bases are TGCGCCAGCAGTGCTTCCCCAGCGACGGCGGCAGATACGCAGTATTTT.

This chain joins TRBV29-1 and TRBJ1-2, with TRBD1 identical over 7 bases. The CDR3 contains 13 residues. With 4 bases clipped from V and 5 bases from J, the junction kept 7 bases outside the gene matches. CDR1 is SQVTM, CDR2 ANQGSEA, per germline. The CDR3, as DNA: TGCAGCGTTGGACAGGGCGATGGGTATGGCTACACCTTC. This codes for CSVGQGDGYGYTF.

The CDR3 DNA is TGCGCCAGCAGCCAAGATATCGGGGGATCGTCCCAAGAGACCCAGTACTTC. This encodes CASSQDIGGSSQETQYF. The chain employs TRBV4-1 and TRBJ2-5; possibly TRBD2 for D (6 bases). Trimming shortened V by 0 bases and J by 1 base, and 15 bases separated the two germline ends. This CDR3 has 17 residues. CDR1 MGHRA and CDR2 YSYEKL come from the germline V gene.

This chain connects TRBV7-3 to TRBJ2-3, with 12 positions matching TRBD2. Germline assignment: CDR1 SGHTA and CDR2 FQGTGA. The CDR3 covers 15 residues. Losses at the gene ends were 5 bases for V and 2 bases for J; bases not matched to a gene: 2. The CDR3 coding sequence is TGTGCCAGCAGCCTAGCGGGGGGGGCCACAGATACGCAGTATTTT. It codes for CASSLAGGATDTQYF.

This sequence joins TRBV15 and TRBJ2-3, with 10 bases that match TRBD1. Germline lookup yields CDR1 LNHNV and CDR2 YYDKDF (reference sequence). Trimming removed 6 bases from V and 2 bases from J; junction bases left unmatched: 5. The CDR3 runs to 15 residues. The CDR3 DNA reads TGTGCCACCAGGGACAGGGGGACCTCCACAGATACGCAGTATTTT. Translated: CATRDRGTSTDTQYF.

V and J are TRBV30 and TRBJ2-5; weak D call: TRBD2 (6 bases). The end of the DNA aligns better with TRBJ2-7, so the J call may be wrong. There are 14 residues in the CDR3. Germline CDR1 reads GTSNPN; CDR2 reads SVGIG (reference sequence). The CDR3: CAWSVPRLGGEQYF. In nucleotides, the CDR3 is TGTGCCTGGAGTGTACCCAGACTAGGAGGCGAGCAGTACTTC.

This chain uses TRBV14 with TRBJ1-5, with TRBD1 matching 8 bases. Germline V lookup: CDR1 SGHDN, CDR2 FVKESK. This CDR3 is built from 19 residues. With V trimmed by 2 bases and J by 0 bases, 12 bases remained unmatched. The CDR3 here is CASSQRQGTMSPSNQPQHF. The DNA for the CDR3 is TGTGCCAGCAGCCAACGACAGGGGACGATGTCTCCTAGCAATCAGCCCCAGCATTTT.

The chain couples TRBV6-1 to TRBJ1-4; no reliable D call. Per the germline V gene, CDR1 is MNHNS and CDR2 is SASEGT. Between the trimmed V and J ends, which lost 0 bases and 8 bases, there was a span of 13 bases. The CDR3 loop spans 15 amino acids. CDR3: CASSEADMIGEKLFF. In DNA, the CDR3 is TGTGCCAGCAGTGAAGCAGACATGATTGGGGAAAAACTGTTTTTT.

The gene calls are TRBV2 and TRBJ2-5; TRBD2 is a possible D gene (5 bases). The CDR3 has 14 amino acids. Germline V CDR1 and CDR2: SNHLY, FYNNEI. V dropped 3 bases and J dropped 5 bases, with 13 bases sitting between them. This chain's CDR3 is CASSEDSTVETQYF. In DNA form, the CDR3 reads TGTGCCAGCAGTGAGGACTCCACCGTCGAGACCCAGTACTTC.

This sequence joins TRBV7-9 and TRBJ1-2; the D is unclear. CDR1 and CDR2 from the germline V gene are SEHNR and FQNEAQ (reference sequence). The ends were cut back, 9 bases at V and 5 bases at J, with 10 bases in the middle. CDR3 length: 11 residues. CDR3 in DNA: TGTGCCAGTGACACTAGTTATGGCTACACCTTC. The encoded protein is CASDTSYGYTF.

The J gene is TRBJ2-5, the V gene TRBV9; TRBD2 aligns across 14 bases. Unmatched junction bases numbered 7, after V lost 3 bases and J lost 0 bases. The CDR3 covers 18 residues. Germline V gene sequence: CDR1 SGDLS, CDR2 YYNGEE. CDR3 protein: CASSAGLAGAGYQETQYF. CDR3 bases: TGTGCCAGCAGCGCGGGACTAGCGGGGGCCGGGTACCAAGAGACCCAGTACTTC. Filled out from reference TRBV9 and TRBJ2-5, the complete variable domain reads DSGVTQTPKHLITATGQRVTLRCSPRSGDLSVYWYQQSLDQGLQFLIQYYNGEERAKGNILERFSAQQFPDLHSELNLSSLELGDSALYFCASSAGLAGAGYQETQYFGPGTRLLVL.

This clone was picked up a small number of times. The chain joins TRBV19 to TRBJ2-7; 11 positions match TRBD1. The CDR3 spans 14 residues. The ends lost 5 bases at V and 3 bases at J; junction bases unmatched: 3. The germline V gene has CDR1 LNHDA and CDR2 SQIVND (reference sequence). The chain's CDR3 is CASSAGTGGYEQYF. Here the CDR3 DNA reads TGTGCCAGTAGTGCCGGGACAGGGGGCTACGAGCAGTACTTC.

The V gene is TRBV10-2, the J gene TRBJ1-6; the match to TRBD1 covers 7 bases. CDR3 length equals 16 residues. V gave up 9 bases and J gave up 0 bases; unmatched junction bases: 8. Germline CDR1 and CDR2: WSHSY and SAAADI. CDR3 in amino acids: CASSGTASSYNSPLHF. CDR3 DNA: TGCGCCAGTTCCGGGACAGCGAGCTCCTATAATTCACCCCTCCACTTT.

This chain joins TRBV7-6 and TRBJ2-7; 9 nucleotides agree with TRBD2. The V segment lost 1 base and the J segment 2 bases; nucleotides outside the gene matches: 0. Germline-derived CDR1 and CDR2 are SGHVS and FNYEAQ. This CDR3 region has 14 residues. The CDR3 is CASSLGTSAYEQYF. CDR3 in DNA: TGTGCCAGCAGCTTAGGGACTAGCGCCTACGAGCAGTACTTC.

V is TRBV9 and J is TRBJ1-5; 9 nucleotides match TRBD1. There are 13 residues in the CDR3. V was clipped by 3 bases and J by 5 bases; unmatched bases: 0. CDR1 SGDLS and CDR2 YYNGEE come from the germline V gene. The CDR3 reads CASSGTGDQPQHF. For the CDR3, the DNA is TGTGCCAGCAGCGGGACAGGGGATCAGCCCCAGCATTTT.

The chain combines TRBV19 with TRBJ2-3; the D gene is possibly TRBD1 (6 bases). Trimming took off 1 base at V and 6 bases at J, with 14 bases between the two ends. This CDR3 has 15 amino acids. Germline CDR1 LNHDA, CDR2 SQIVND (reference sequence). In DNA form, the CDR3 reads TGTGCCAGTAGTATAGGCGGCCAGGGGAGCGATACGCAGTATTTT. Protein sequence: CASSIGGQGSDTQYF.

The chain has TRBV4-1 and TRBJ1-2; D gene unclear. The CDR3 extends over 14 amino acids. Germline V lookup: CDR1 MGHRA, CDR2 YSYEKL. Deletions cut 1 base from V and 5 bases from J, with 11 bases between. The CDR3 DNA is TGCGCCAGCAGCCAAGGATCCAGAAATTATGGCTACACCTTC. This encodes CASSQGSRNYGYTF.

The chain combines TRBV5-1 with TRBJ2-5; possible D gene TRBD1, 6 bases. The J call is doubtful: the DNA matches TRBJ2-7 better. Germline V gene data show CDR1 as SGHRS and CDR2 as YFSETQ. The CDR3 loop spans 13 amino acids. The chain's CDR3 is CASTGTTTYEQYF. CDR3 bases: TGCGCCAGCACCGGGACAACCACCTACGAGCAGTACTTC.